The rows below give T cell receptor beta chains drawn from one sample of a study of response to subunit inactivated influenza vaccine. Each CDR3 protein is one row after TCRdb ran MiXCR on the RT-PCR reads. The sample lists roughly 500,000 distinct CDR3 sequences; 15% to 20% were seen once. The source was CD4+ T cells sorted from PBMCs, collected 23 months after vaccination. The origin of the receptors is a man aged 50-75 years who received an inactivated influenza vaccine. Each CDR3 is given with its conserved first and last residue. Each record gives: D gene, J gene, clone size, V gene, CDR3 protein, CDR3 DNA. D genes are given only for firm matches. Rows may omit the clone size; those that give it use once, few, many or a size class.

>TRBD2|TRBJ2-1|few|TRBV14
CASSRPGLARYNEQFF
TGTGCCAGCAGCCGCCCGGGACTAGCGCGTTACAATGAGCAGTTCTTC
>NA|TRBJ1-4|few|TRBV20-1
CSASRSLTNEKLFF
TGCAGTGCTAGTAGAAGCCTAACTAATGAAAAACTGTTTTTT
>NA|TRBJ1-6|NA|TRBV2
CASIGTVGNSPLHF
TGTGCCAGCATAGGGACCGTTGGCAATTCACCCCTCCACTTT
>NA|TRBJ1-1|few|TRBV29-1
CSALRRLNTEAFF
TGCAGCGCACTTCGCAGGCTCAACACTGAAGCTTTCTTT
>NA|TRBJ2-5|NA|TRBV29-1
CSVEKGETQYF
TGCAGCGTTGAAAAAGGAGAGACCCAGTACTTC
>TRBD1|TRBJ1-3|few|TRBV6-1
CASRRRQGSGNTIYF
TGTGCCAGCAGGCGGAGACAGGGTTCTGGAAACACCATATATTTT
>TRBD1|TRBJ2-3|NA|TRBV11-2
CASSPQGATQYF
TGTGCCAGCAGCCCCCAGGGGGCTACGCAGTATTTT
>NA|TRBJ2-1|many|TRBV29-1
CSVGPRGPNEQFF
TGCAGCGTGGGACCCAGGGGACCAAATGAGCAGTTCTTC
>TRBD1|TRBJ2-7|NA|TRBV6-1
CATSVRGLSYEQYF
TGTGCCACCAGCGTGAGGGGGCTGTCATACGAGCAGTACTTC
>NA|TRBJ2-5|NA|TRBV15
CATSRDERDIGHF
TGTGCCACCAGCAGAGACGAGAGGGACATCGGGCACTTC
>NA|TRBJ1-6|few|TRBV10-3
CAISESGRTLNNSPLHF
TGTGCCATCAGTGAGTCCGGACGGACCCTTAATAATTCACCCCTCCACTTT
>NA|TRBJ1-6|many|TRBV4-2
CASSQDGEASYNSPLHF
TGTGCCAGCAGCCAAGACGGGGAAGCCTCCTATAATTCACCCCTCCACTTT
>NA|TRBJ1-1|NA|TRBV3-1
CASSAIGNTEAFF
TGTGCCAGCAGCGCAATTGGGAACACTGAAGCTTTCTTT
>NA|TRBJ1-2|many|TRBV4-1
CASMSQPGPPSYGYTF
TGCGCCAGCATGTCCCAACCGGGACCTCCGAGCTATGGCTACACCTTC
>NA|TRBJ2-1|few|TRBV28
CASSSGGPTYNEQFF
TGTGCCAGCAGTTCAGGCGGCCCGACCTACAATGAGCAGTTCTTC
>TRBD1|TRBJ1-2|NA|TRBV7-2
CASSRGQGTGGYTF
TGTGCCAGCAGCCGAGGACAGGGAACGGGCGGCTACACCTTC
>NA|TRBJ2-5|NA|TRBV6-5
CASSYARAGPETQYF
TGTGCCAGCAGTTACGCGCGTGCAGGGCCGGAGACCCAGTACTTC
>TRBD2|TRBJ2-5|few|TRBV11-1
CASSVGGNQETQYF
TGTGCCAGCAGCGTCGGGGGGAATCAAGAGACCCAGTACTTC
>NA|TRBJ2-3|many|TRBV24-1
CATSDLKGPDTQYF
TGTGCCACCAGTGATTTGAAGGGTCCAGATACGCAGTATTTT
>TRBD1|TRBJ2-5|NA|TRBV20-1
CSARSGTGRETQYF
TGCAGTGCTAGATCCGGGACAGGGCGAGAGACCCAGTACTTC
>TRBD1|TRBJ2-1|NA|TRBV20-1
CSALHRGGSSYNEQFF
TGCAGTGCTCTACATAGAGGGGGCAGCTCCTACAATGAGCAGTTCTTC
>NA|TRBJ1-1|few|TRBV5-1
CASSLVGGAEAFF
TGCGCCAGCAGCTTGGTCGGGGGCGCTGAAGCTTTCTTT
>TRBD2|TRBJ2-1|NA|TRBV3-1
CASSQDRGISGTYNEQFF
TGTGCCAGCAGCCAAGATAGGGGGATTAGCGGGACCTACAATGAGCAGTTCTTC
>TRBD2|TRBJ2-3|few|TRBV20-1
CSAILAGTDTQYF
TGCAGTGCTATCCTAGCGGGCACAGATACGCAGTATTTT
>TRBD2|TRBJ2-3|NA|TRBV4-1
CASSQGGGGPTDTQYF
TGCGCCAGCAGCCAGGGCGGCGGGGGTCCCACAGATACGCAGTATTTT
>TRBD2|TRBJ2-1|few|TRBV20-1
CSARRGSGHEQFF
TGCAGTGCTAGACGCGGGAGTGGGCATGAGCAGTTCTTC
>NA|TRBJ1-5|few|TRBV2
CASSASGRRGQPQHF
TGTGCCAGCAGCGCTTCGGGCAGAAGGGGTCAGCCCCAGCATTTT
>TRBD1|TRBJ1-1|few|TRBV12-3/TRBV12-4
CASSLGDRGPEAFF
TGTGCCAGCAGTTTAGGCGACAGGGGGCCTGAAGCTTTCTTT
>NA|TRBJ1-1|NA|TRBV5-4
CASSLTPKGWNTEAFF
TGTGCCAGCAGCTTGACCCCGAAAGGGTGGAACACTGAAGCTTTCTTT
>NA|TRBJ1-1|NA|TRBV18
CASSPGQGKIMNTEASF
TGTGCCAGCTCACCGGGGCAGGGAAAGATCATGAACACTGAAGCTTCCTTT
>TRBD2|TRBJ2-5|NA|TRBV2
CASSFATSGETQYF
TGTGCCAGCAGCTTTGCGACTAGCGGAGAGACCCAGTACTTC
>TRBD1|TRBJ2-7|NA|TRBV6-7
CASSSDRGPNWVHEQYF
TGTGCCAGCAGTTCCGACAGGGGCCCTAATTGGGTCCACGAGCAGTACTTC
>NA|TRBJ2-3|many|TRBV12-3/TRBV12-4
CASRPTGWDTQYF
TGTGCCAGCAGACCAACAGGGTGGGATACGCAGTATTTT
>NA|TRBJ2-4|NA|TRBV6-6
CASTQQWKNIQYF
TGTGCCAGCACCCAACAGTGGAAAAACATTCAGTACTTC